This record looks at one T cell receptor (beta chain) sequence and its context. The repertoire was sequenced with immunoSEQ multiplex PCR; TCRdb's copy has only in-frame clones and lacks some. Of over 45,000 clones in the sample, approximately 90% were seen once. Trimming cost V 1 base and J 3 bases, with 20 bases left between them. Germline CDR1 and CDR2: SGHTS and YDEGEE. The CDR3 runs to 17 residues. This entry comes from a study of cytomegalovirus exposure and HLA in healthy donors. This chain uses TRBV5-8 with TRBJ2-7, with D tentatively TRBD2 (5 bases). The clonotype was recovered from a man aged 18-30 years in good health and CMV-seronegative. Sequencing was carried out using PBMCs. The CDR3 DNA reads TGTGCCAGCAGCTTGCGGCCGGGAATTAGTTCTTTCTACGAGCAGTACTTC. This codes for CASSLRPGISSFYEQYF.